This T cell receptor beta chain emerged from a study of neurological immune-mediated disorders. Regarding the study as a whole: CDR3 amino acid sequences found in expanded clones were never shared across subjects, suggesting private repertoires in all groups.

Of note for this clonotype: What it binds is not known.

A total of 2 million PBMCs stored at -80 degrees C provided the unsorted libraries. Template-switch 5'RACE cDNA synthesis added a 10-nucleotide unique molecular identifier. TCRdb independently ran MiXCR on the 5' RACE reads; one entry per CDR3 protein. The sample lists 39,000 or so distinct CDR3 sequences, around 2.5% occurring once. Per germline, CDR1 SQVTM and CDR2 ANQGSEA. V dropped 7 bases and J dropped 1; count of bases not matched to a gene: 3. This CDR3 is 12 amino acids long. This receptor was obtained from a man aged 25 to 40 with multiple sclerosis. Sequenced material: PBMCs. The chain uses TRBV29-1 and TRBJ2-7; 8 nucleotides agree with TRBD2. The CDR3 region has the DNA TGCAGCGGGCGGGGGGCATCCTACGAGCAGTACTTC. It codes for CSGRGASYEQYF.